This T cell receptor beta chain is from a study of CD8 T cells in ankylosing spondylitis. Study outcomes and limitations: Roughly eight highly homologous variants made up a TCR beta motif that seemed to typify ankylosing spondylitis blood. Disease-linked clones bore a CD8+ phenotype and were relatively rare in peripheral blood. Certain motif variants had earlier appeared in reactive arthritis synovial fluid and blood.

This clonotype was observed at least ten times. Its cognate antigen is unknown. The V and J ends lost 2 bases and 5 bases, in that order; junction bases with no gene match: 0. The CDR3 consists of 12 residues. Germline CDR1 and CDR2: SGHNT and YENEEA. TCR beta libraries were made by quantitative 5'-RACE with molecular barcodes. TCRdb independently ran MiXCR on the 5' RACE reads; one entry per CDR3 protein. The repertoire holds about 140,000 distinct CDR3 sequences, with approximately 8.4% as singletons. The origin of this receptor is a male donor with ankylosing spondylitis. The J gene is TRBJ2-7, the V gene TRBV11-3; 7 positions agree with TRBD1. Material: synovial fluid, either unsorted or a sorted T cell fraction (not recorded which). The CDR3 loop is CASSLTGDEQYF. CDR3 nucleotide sequence: TGTGCCAGCAGCTTAACAGGGGACGAGCAGTACTTC.